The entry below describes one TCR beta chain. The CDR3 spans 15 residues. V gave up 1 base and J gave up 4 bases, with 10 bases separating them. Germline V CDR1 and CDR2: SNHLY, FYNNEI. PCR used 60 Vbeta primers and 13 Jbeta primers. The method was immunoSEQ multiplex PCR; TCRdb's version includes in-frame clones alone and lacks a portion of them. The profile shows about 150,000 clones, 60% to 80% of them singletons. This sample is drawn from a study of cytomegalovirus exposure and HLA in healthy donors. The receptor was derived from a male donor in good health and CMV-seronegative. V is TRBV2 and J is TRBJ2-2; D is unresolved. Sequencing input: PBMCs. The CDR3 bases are TGTGCCAGCAGTGAAGTAGTTTCCGGCACCGGGGAGCTGTTTTTT. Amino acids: CASSEVVSGTGELFF. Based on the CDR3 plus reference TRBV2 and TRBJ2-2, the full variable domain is EPEVTQTPSHQVTQMGQEVILRCVPISNHLYFYWYRQILGQKVEFLVSFYNNEISEKSEIFDDQFSVERPDGSNFTLKIRSTKLEDSAMYFCASSEVVSGTGELFFGEGSRLTVL.